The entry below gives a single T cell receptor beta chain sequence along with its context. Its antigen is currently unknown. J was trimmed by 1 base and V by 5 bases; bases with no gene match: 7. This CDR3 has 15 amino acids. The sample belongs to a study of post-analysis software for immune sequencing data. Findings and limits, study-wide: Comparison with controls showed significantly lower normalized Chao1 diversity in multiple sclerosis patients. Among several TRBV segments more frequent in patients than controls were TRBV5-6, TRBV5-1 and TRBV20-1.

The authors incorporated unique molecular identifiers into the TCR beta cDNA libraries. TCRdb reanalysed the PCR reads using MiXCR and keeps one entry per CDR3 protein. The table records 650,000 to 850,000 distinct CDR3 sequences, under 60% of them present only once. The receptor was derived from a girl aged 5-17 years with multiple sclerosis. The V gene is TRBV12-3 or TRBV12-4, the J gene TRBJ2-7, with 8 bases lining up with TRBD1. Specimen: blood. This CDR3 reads CASSDDRGGSYEQYF. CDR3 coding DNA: TGTGCCAGCAGTGACGACAGGGGTGGGTCCTACGAGCAGTACTTC.